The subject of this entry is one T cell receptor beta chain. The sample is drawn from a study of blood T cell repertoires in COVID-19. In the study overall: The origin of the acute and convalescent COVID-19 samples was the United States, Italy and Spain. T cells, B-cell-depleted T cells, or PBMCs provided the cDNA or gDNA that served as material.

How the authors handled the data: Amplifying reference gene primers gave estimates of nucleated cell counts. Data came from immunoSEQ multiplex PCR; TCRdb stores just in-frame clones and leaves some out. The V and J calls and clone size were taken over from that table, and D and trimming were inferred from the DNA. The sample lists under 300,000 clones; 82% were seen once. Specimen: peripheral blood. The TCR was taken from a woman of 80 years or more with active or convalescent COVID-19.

The CDR3 nucleotides read TGTGCCAGCAGTCCTACAGGGGACTATGGCTACACCTTC. Protein product: CASSPTGDYGYTF. The gene calls are TRBV7-9 and TRBJ1-2, with TRBD1 matching 7 bases. Germline V gene lookup returns CDR1 SEHNR and CDR2 FQNEAQ (reference sequence). CDR3 length: 13 residues. J was trimmed by 3 bases and V by 6 bases; bases with no gene match: 4.